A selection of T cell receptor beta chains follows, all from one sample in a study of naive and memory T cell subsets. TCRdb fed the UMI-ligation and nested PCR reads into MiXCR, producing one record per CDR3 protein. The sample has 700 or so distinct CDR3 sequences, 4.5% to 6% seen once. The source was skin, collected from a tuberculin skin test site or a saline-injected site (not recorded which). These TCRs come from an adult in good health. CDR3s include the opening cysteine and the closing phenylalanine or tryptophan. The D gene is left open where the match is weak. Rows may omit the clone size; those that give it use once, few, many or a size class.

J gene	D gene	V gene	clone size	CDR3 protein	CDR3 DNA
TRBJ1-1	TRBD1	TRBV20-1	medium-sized	CSAWDSPSEAFF	TGCAGTGCTTGGGACAGCCCCTCTGAAGCTTTCTTT
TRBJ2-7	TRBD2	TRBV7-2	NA	CASSSGLAGAPQYF	TGTGCCAGCAGCTCTGGACTAGCGGGAGCGCCGCAGTACTTC
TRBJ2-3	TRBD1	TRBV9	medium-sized	CASSEGARADTQYF	TGTGCCAGCAGCGAGGGGGCAAGGGCAGATACGCAGTATTTT
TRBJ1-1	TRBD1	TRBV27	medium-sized	CASSTGGQGKTNTEAFF	TGTGCCAGCAGTACCGGAGGACAGGGGAAGACCAACACTGAAGCTTTCTTT
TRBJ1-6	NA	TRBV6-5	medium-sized	CASRAAANSPLHF	TGTGCCAGCCGGGCGGCTGCGAATTCACCCCTCCACTTT
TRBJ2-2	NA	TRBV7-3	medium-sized	CASSLVQGGAGELFF	TGTGCCAGCAGCTTAGTCCAGGGGGGAGCCGGGGAGCTGTTTTTT
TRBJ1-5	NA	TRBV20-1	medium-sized	CSATFLGQGIQPQHF	TGCAGTGCTACGTTTCTGGGGCAAGGGATTCAGCCCCAGCATTTT
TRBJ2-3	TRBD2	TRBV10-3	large	CAISLRLAGDTDTQYF	TGTGCCATCAGTCTCCGACTAGCGGGTGACACAGATACGCAGTATTTT
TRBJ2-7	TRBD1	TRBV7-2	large	CASSQEGQGKWEQYF	TGTGCCAGCAGCCAAGAGGGACAGGGCAAATGGGAGCAGTACTTC
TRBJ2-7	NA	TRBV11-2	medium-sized	CASKLTDLYEQYF	TGTGCCAGCAAGTTAACCGACCTCTACGAGCAGTACTTC
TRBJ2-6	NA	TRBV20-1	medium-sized	CSAREIGGIRRSGANVLTF	TGCAGTGCTAGAGAAATTGGGGGGATCCGCCGCTCTGGGGCCAACGTCCTGACTTTC
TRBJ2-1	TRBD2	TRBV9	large	CASSVSFAGGFSYNEQFF	TGTGCCAGCAGCGTAAGTTTTGCGGGAGGGTTTTCCTACAATGAGCAGTTCTTC
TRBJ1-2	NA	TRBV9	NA	CASSERTTGSGGYTF	TGTGCCAGCAGCGAGAGGACGACAGGTTCGGGCGGCTACACCTTC
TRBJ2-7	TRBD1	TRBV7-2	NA	CASRFGTDSYWQYF	TGTGCCAGCAGATTTGGGACAGACTCCTACTGGCAGTACTTC
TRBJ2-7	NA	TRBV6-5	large	CASRGSTYEQYF	TGTGCCAGCAGAGGGTCGACCTACGAGCAGTACTTC
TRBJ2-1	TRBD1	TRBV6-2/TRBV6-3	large	CASSYTGTGLLRDEQFF	TGTGCCAGCAGTTACACAGGGACAGGCCTCCTAAGGGATGAGCAGTTCTTC
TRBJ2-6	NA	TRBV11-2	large	CASSSLIGSGANVLTF	TGTGCCAGCAGCTCCCTTATTGGGTCTGGGGCCAACGTCCTGACTTTC
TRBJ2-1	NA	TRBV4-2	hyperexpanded	CASSQDLGGSEQFF	TGTGCCAGCAGCCAAGATCTAGGTGGGAGTGAGCAGTTCTTC
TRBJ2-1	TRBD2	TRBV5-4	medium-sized	CASSSRAGGYNEQFF	TGTGCCAGCAGCTCCCGGGCGGGAGGGTACAATGAGCAGTTCTTC
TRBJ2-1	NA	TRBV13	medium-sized	CASSLTLTGNYNEQFF	TGTGCCAGCAGCCTAACCCTGACGGGCAACTACAATGAGCAGTTCTTC
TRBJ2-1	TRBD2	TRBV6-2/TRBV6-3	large	CASGGASGYNEQFF	TGTGCCAGCGGCGGGGCTAGCGGGTACAATGAGCAGTTCTTC
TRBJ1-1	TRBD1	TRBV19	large	CASSIPGGQAALNTEAFF	TGTGCCAGTAGTATACCGGGCGGACAGGCCGCCCTGAACACTGAAGCTTTCTTT
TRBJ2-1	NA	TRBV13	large	CASSLGRGGEQFF	TGTGCCAGCAGCTTAGGGAGGGGCGGTGAGCAGTTCTTC
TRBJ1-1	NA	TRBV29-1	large	CSATVGGGSTEAFF	TGCAGCGCCACGGTGGGGGGGGGAAGCACTGAAGCTTTCTTT
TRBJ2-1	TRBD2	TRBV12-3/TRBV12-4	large	CASSLVASGHNEQFF	TGTGCCAGCAGTTTAGTGGCTAGCGGTCACAATGAGCAGTTCTTC
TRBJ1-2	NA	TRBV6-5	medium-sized	CASSPREGYGYTF	TGTGCCAGCAGCCCCCGGGAAGGCTATGGCTACACCTTC
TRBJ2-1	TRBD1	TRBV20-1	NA	CSARDPGQGYNEQFF	TGCAGTGCTAGAGACCCGGGACAGGGCTACAATGAGCAGTTCTTC
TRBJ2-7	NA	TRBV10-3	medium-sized	CAISGTSDYEQYF	TGTGCCATCAGTGGCACTTCCGACTACGAGCAGTACTTC
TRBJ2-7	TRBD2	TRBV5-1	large	CASSQSGGPGEQYF	TGCGCCAGCAGCCAAAGCGGGGGTCCGGGCGAGCAGTACTTC
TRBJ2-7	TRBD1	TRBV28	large	CASSSPGQGSGEGYF	TGTGCCAGCAGTTCGCCGGGACAGGGATCTGGAGAGGGGTACTTC
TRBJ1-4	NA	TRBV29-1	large	CSVDVGGLGEKLFF	TGCAGCGTTGACGTCGGGGGGTTAGGAGAAAAACTGTTTTTT